These 27 T cell receptor beta chains share one sample of origin, sequenced in a study of cytomegalovirus exposure and HLA in healthy donors. The PCR used 60 Vbeta and 13 Jbeta primers. Measured with immunoSEQ multiplex PCR; TCRdb has only the in-frame clones, and not every one. The sample yields tens of thousands of clones, around 84% seen once. The sample comprised PBMCs. These receptors were collected from a middle-aged man in good health and CMV-seronegative.

The CDR3 nucleotides read TGCAGCGCGGGGACAGGGAGCAATGAGCAGTTCTTC. It is translated as CSAGTGSNEQFF. The V and J genes are TRBV29-1 and TRBJ2-1, with 9 positions matching TRBD1. The CDR3 loop spans 12 amino acids. V lost 7 bases and J lost 6; bases outside the gene matches: 4. CDR1 SQVTM and CDR2 ANQGSEA come from the germline V gene.

This chain uses TRBV7-9 with TRBJ2-1; tentative D call: TRBD1 (6 bases). Trimming shortened V by 8 bases and J by 10 bases, and 18 bases separated the two germline ends. CDR3 length: 13 residues. CDR1 is SEHNR, CDR2 FQNEAQ, per germline (reference sequence). The CDR3 loop is CASGNRVRQEQFF. The CDR3 nucleotides are TGTGCCAGCGGAAACAGGGTTCGTCAGGAGCAGTTCTTC.

This clone was found once. The chain has TRBV28 and TRBJ2-1; 13 nucleotides match TRBD2. Trimming at V came to 4 bases and at J to 10 bases, leaving 7 bases not matched to a gene. This CDR3 contains 15 residues. CDR1 MDHEN and CDR2 SYDVKM come from the germline V gene. The CDR3 DNA sequence: TGTGCCAGCAGTTGGACTAGCGGGAGCCCCCCCGAGCAGTTCTTC. It encodes CASSWTSGSPPEQFF.

The chain carries TRBV4-2 and TRBJ2-1; 10 nucleotides match TRBD2. J lost 2 bases, V lost 4 bases, and 5 bases had no gene match. The CDR3 extends over 16 amino acids. Per germline, CDR1 LGHNA and CDR2 YNFKEQ. CDR3 in amino acids: CASSPASGSAYNEQFF. CDR3 bases: TGTGCCAGCAGCCCGGCTAGCGGGAGCGCCTACAATGAGCAGTTCTTC.

This clone was picked up a small number of times. This sequence joins TRBV12-5 and TRBJ2-3; a possible D gene is TRBD2 (5 bases). The CDR3 is 15 amino acids. V dropped 3 bases and J dropped 1 base, with 11 bases sitting between them. Germline V gives CDR1 LGHNT, CDR2 FRNRAP. The CDR3 reads CASGFSSGGTDTQYF. In DNA, the CDR3 is TGTGCTAGTGGTTTTTCGAGCGGAGGCACAGATACGCAGTATTTT.

The chain combines TRBV19 with TRBJ1-5; weak D call: TRBD1 (6 bases). Trimming took off 5 bases at V and 11 bases at J, with 19 bases between the two ends. The CDR3 is 14 residues long. Germline CDR1 LNHDA, CDR2 SQIVND (reference sequence). The CDR3 DNA reads as TGTGCCAGTAGTGGGGGCTCTTTGGCACGGGCCCAGCATTTT. This codes for CASSGGSLARAQHF.

This clone was picked up a small number of times. The chain links TRBV27 to TRBJ2-5, with 8 bases aligning to TRBD1. The CDR3 spans 16 residues. V was clipped by 6 bases and J by 1 base; unmatched bases: 10. CDR1 is MNHEY and CDR2 is SMNVEV in the germline V gene (reference sequence). This CDR3 reads CASSGQGRGVQETQYF. The CDR3 DNA sequence: TGTGCCAGCAGCGGACAGGGTAGGGGGGTCCAAGAGACCCAGTACTTC.

This chain links TRBV20-1 with TRBJ2-1; 9 bases match TRBD2. Looked up from germline, CDR1 is DFQATT and CDR2 is SNEGSKA (reference sequence). CDR3 length: 11 amino acids. V dropped 4 bases and J dropped 12; count of bases not matched to a gene: 4. The CDR3 reads CSATPGLAQFF. CDR3 nucleotides: TGCAGTGCTACTCCGGGACTAGCGCAGTTCTTC.

The V and J genes are TRBV28 and TRBJ2-5; TRBD2 is a possible D gene (7 bases). The better agreement between TRBJ2-7 and the DNA end casts doubt on the J call. Looked up from germline, CDR1 is MDHEN and CDR2 is SYDVKM. The CDR3 consists of 16 residues. The CDR3 DNA sequence: TGTGCCAGCAGTACATCCGGGGGGCGGGGAACCTACGAGCAGTACTTC. It codes for CASSTSGGRGTYEQYF.

CDR3 sequence: CASATQGVTGELFF. The DNA for the CDR3 is TGTGCCAGCGCAACTCAAGGGGTCACCGGGGAGCTGTTTTTT. The chain has TRBV6-1 and TRBJ2-2; D may be TRBD1 (5 bases). Germline V gene sequence: CDR1 MNHNS, CDR2 SASEGT. This CDR3 spans 14 amino acids. The V and J ends lost 8 bases and 4 bases respectively, with 14 bases between them.

This clone has more than one count but fewer than ten. The gene calls are TRBV28 and TRBJ2-1; TRBD2 agrees at 12 bases. Germline lookup yields CDR1 MDHEN and CDR2 SYDVKM. There are 13 residues in the CDR3. Unmatched junction bases numbered 4, after V lost 7 bases and J lost 9 bases. CDR3: CASTASGRGEQFF. Here the CDR3 DNA reads TGTGCCAGCACTGCTAGCGGGAGGGGTGAGCAGTTCTTC.

The chain recombines TRBV7-9 with TRBJ2-1, with 11 bases fitting TRBD2. CDR3 length: 14 amino acids. CDR1 is SEHNR, CDR2 FQNEAQ, per germline (reference sequence). V trimming: 8 bases; J trimming: 5 bases; junction bases outside the gene matches: 5. Here the CDR3 DNA reads TGTGCCAGCCTCAGGGGACTAGCGGACAATGAGCAGTTCTTC. It specifies CASLRGLADNEQFF.

The chain combines TRBV25-1 with TRBJ1-4, with D tentatively TRBD1 (5 bases). This CDR3 spans 15 amino acids. Trimming left V 5 bases short and J 0 bases short, with 10 bases between. Germline values: CDR1 MGHDK, CDR2 SYGVNS. CDR3 coding DNA: TGTGCCAGCAGTTGGGGGGACCCAACTAATGAAAAACTGTTTTTT. It yields the protein CASSWGDPTNEKLFF. The whole variable domain, remainder taken from reference TRBV25-1 and TRBJ1-4, is EADIYQTPRYLVIGTGKKITLECSQTMGHDKMYWYQQDPGMELHLIHYSYGVNSTEKGDLSSESTVSRIRTEHFPLTLESARPSHTSQYLCASSWGDPTNEKLFFGSGTQLSVL.

The chain carries TRBV7-9 and TRBJ2-1; 10 positions match TRBD1. Losses at the gene ends were 3 bases for V and 7 bases for J; bases not matched to a gene: 6. The CDR3 runs to 15 residues. The germline V gene encodes CDR1 SEHNR and CDR2 FQNEAQ (reference sequence). The CDR3, as DNA: TGTGCCAGCAGCTTGGACAGGGGGAACCCAAATGAGCAGTTCTTC. Translation: CASSLDRGNPNEQFF.

The genes are TRBV5-6 and TRBJ1-3; the match to TRBD1 covers 7 bases. CDR1 is SGHDT and CDR2 is YYEEEE in the germline V gene. The CDR3 totals 15 residues. V shed 3 bases and J 0 bases; nucleotides not matched to a gene: 3. In nucleotides, the CDR3 is TGTGCCAGCAGCTCCAGGGGGTTCTCTGGAAACACCATATATTTT. Amino acids: CASSSRGFSGNTIYF.

The chain is built from TRBV13 and TRBJ2-3; TRBD2 matches at 8 bases. The CDR3 is 17 amino acids. V gave up 1 base and J gave up 2 bases; unmatched junction bases: 8. Looked up from germline, CDR1 is PRHDT and CDR2 is FYEKMQ (reference sequence). The CDR3: CASSLVGSGDITDTQYF. The CDR3 DNA reads TGTGCCAGCAGCTTAGTCGGTAGCGGGGATATCACAGATACGCAGTATTTT.

As concerns this clone: Compared with germline, one end of the junction differs, possibly owing to a read error. The chain couples TRBV7-2 to TRBJ2-7; possibly TRBD2 for D (5 bases). This CDR3 spans 15 amino acids. Germline CDR1 is SGHTA and CDR2 is FQGNSA. CDR3 protein: CASSQVWLGEYEQYF. The CDR3 DNA is TGCGCCAGCAGCCAAGTTTGGCTTGGGGAGTACGAGCAGTACTTC.

This clone was seen more than once but under ten times. The chain employs TRBV29-1 and TRBJ2-2; the match to TRBD2 covers 7 bases. V lost 5 bases, J lost 0 bases, and 9 bases stayed unmatched. The CDR3 runs 16 residues. Germline CDR1 reads SQVTM; CDR2 reads ANQGSEA. CDR3 sequence reads: CSVIKGAGSNTGELFF. The CDR3 DNA reads TGCAGCGTTATTAAGGGAGCGGGGTCGAACACCGGGGAGCTGTTTTTT.

This clone was counted a single time. The chain employs TRBV7-2 and TRBJ2-7; 12 bases fit TRBD2. There are 17 residues in the CDR3. Germline V lookup: CDR1 SGHTA, CDR2 FQGNSA. The ends lost 4 bases at V and 5 bases at J; junction bases unmatched: 12. The CDR3, as DNA: TGTGCCAGCAGCTCAACCCCTCTAGCGGGAGGGAGGAACGAGCAGTACTTC. Translated, it gives CASSSTPLAGGRNEQYF.

In DNA, the CDR3 is TGTGCCAGCAGTTTGCTAGGAGGCACTGAAGCTTTCTTT. Its protein product is CASSLLGGTEAFF. The chain couples TRBV28 to TRBJ1-1; D is ambiguous. Germline V gene lookup returns CDR1 MDHEN and CDR2 SYDVKM. The V end lost 3 bases, the J end lost 4 bases, and 9 bases lay between the germline ends. CDR3 length: 13 amino acids. The variable domain in full, completed from reference TRBV28 and TRBJ1-1, reads DVKVTQSSRYLVKRTGEKVFLECVQDMDHENMFWYRQDPGLGLRLIYFSYDVKMKEKGDIPEGYSVSREKKERFSLILESASTNQTSMYLCASSLLGGTEAFFGQGTRLTVV.

This clone was counted between two and nine times. This chain links TRBV5-1 with TRBJ2-5, with a possible D match to TRBD1 (6 bases). Near its end, the DNA agrees better with TRBJ2-7, so the J call may be wrong. Per the germline V gene, CDR1 is SGHRS and CDR2 is YFSETQ. CDR3 length equals 15 residues. DNA for the CDR3: TGCGCCAGCAGCTTGGGGACAGAACTATACTACGAGCAGTACTTC. Its protein product is CASSLGTELYYEQYF.

V and J are TRBV28 and TRBJ1-2; D ambiguous. Trimming cost V 10 bases and J 3 bases, with 18 bases left between them. Per germline, CDR1 MDHEN and CDR2 SYDVKM. CDR3 size: 14 residues. The CDR3 here is CAIPSTSRDYGYTF. Written as DNA, the CDR3 is TGTGCCATCCCCTCGACGTCACGGGACTATGGCTACACCTTC.

The chain employs TRBV6-5 and TRBJ2-7; 12 nucleotides align to TRBD1. This CDR3 region has 14 residues. With V trimmed by 6 bases and J by 3 bases, 3 bases remained unmatched. Germline CDR1 MNHEY, CDR2 SVGAGI. The CDR3 is CASSRDRGHYEQYF. The DNA for the CDR3 is TGTGCCAGCAGCCGGGACAGGGGGCACTACGAGCAGTACTTC.

In this sample, this clone turned up a few times. The chain is built from TRBV7-9 and TRBJ1-1; D remains ambiguous. Trimming cost V 2 bases and J 1 base, with 2 bases left between them. The length of the CDR3 is 12 residues. Germline assignment: CDR1 SEHNR and CDR2 FQNEAQ (reference sequence). The CDR3 DNA reads TGTGCCAGCAGCTTACAGAACACTGAAGCTTTCTTT. Residues: CASSLQNTEAFF.

The chain links TRBV6-5 to TRBJ1-2; weak D call: TRBD1 (5 bases). Trimming removed 6 bases from V and 7 bases from J, with 18 bases in between. The CDR3 runs to 14 residues. The germline V gene has CDR1 MNHEY and CDR2 SVGAGI. The DNA for the CDR3 is TGTGCCAGCAGCCCTCGGGCGGAGGGACGTGGCTACACCTTC. The encoded protein is CASSPRAEGRGYTF.

This sequence joins TRBV27 and TRBJ1-2, with D perhaps TRBD1 (5 bases). Germline V gene sequence: CDR1 MNHEY, CDR2 SMNVEV (reference sequence). Trimming removed 3 bases from V and 5 bases from J, with 13 bases in between. The CDR3 covers 14 residues. For the CDR3, the DNA is TGTGCCAGCAGTTTTGCAGGGCCGAGATATGGCTACACCTTC. As protein: CASSFAGPRYGYTF.

This chain's CDR3 is CASSWIGQADEQFF. CDR3 DNA sequence: TGTGCCAGCAGCTGGATCGGCCAGGCCGATGAGCAGTTCTTC. This chain links TRBV7-9 with TRBJ2-1; no clear D gene. This CDR3 comprises 14 residues. CDR1 and CDR2 (germline): SEHNR, FQNEAQ (reference sequence). V shed 4 bases and J shed 8 bases, with 15 bases lying between them.